This T cell receptor beta chain was sequenced in a study of blood T cell repertoires in COVID-19. In the study overall: PBMCs, B-cell-depleted T cells, or T cells provided the cDNA or gDNA that made up the material.

V lost 2 bases to trimming and J lost 0 bases, with 14 bases between them. CDR3 length equals 17 residues. Germline CDR1 reads MDHEN; CDR2 reads SYDVKM. Original processing notes: Cell counts per sample came from amplifying reference gene primers. Only in-frame clones appear in the TCRdb table, and some are missing; sequencing was by immunoSEQ multiplex PCR. Clone size and the V and J calls come from that table; the DNA yielded D and trimming. This table has some 280,000 clones, roughly 90% appearing once. Material for sequencing was peripheral blood. The receptor comes from a woman aged 60 to 75 with acute or convalescent COVID-19. This chain links TRBV28 with TRBJ1-5, with D unclear. This CDR3 is CASSLPPADYSNQPQHF. For the CDR3, the DNA is TGTGCCAGCAGTTTACCCCCAGCTGACTATAGCAATCAGCCCCAGCATTTT.